The clone carrying this T cell receptor beta chain has more than one count but fewer than ten. Through a sample-barcoded 5' primer and a J-beta primer mix, a second PCR was run for about 6 to 11 cycles. TCRdb called the 5' RACE reads again in MiXCR, with one record for every CDR3 protein. The sample lists about 630,000 distinct CDR3 sequences, around a fifth occurring once. The record originates from a study of blood T cells in healthy people across ages. V gave up 0 bases and J gave up 5 bases; unmatched junction bases: 11. Germline V lookup: CDR1 DFQATT, CDR2 SNEGSKA (reference sequence). CDR3 length equals 16 residues. Each sample gave at least 6.5 million isolated PBMCs.

Sequencing was performed on blood. The source is a man aged 70-80 years in good health. J is TRBJ2-5 and V is TRBV20-1; 8 bases agree with TRBD2. The CDR3, as DNA: TGCAGTGCTAGAGATCAGGAAGCGGGAGATTTGGAGACCCAGTACTTC. It specifies CSARDQEAGDLETQYF.